This TCR beta chain emerged from a study of early T cells in non-severe SARS-CoV-2 infection. Overall study context: The authors sequenced bulk RNA from unsorted whole blood, leaving chains unpaired.

The V and J ends lost 5 bases and 2 bases, in that order; junction bases with no gene match: 3. The CDR3 spans 15 residues. Tagging with unique molecular identifiers was applied to individual cDNA molecules. One entry per CDR3 protein, called by TCRdb with MiXCR from the 5' RACE reads. The sample shows tens of thousands of distinct CDR3 sequences, about 16% of them seen only once. The chain recombines TRBV12-3 or TRBV12-4 with TRBJ2-7; 13 bases line up with TRBD2. The origin of this receptor is an adult who was a healthcare worker with PCR-confirmed SARS-CoV-2 infection or an uninfected control (not recorded which). The sample was whole blood. CDR3 protein: CASSELAGGPYEQYF. As DNA, the CDR3 is TGTGCCAGCAGTGAACTAGCGGGAGGGCCCTACGAGCAGTACTTC.